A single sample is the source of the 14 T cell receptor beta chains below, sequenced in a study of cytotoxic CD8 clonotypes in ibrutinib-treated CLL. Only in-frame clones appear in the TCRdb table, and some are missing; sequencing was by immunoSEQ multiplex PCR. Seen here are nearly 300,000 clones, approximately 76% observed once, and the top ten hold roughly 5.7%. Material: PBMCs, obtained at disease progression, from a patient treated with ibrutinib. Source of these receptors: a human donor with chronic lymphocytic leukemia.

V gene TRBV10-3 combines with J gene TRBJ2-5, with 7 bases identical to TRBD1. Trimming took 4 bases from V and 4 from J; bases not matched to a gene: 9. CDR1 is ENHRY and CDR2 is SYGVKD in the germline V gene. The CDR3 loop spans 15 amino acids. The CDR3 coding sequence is TGTGCCATCAGTGGGGAAGGGGGCGTTACAGAGACCCAGTACTTC. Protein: CAISGEGGVTETQYF.

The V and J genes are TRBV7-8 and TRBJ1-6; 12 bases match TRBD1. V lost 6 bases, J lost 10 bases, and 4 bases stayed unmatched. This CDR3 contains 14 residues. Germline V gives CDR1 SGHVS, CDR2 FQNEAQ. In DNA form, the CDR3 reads TGTGCCAGCAGGACCGGGACAGGGGGCTCACCCCTCCACTTT. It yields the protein CASRTGTGGSPLHF.

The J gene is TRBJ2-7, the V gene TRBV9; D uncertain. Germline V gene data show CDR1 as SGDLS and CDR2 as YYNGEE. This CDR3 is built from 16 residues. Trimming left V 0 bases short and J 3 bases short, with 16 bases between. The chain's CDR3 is CASSVAMASSDYEQYF. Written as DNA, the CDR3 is TGTGCCAGCAGCGTAGCTATGGCCTCGTCGGACTACGAGCAGTACTTC.

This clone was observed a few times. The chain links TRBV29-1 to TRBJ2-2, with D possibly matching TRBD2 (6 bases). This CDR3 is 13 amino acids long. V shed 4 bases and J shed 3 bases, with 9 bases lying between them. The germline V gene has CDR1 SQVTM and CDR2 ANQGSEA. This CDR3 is CSVVAADTGELFF. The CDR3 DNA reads TGCAGCGTTGTAGCGGCCGACACCGGGGAGCTGTTTTTT.

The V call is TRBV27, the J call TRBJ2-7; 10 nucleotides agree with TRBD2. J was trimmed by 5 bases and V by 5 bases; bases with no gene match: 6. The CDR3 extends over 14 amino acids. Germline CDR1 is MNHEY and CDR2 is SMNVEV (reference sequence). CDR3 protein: CASSQAGGPNEQYF. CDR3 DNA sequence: TGTGCCAGCAGTCAAGCGGGGGGGCCAAACGAGCAGTACTTC.

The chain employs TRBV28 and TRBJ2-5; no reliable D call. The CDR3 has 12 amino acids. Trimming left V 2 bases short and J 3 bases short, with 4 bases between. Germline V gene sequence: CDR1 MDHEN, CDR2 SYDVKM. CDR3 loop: CASSLLEETQYF. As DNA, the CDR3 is TGTGCCAGCAGTTTACTGGAAGAGACCCAGTACTTC.

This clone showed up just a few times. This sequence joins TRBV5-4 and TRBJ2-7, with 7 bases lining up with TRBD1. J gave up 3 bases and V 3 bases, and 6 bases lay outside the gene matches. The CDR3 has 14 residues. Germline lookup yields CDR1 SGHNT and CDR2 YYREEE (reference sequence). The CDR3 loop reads CASSSRGSGYEQYF. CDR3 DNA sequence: TGTGCCAGCAGCTCCAGGGGGTCGGGCTACGAGCAGTACTTC. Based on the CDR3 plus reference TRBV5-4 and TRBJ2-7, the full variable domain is ETGVTQSPTHLIKTRGQQVTLRCSSQSGHNTVSWYQQALGQGPQFIFQYYREEENGRGNFPPRFSGLQFPNYSSELNVNALELDDSALYLCASSSRGSGYEQYFGPGTRLTVT.

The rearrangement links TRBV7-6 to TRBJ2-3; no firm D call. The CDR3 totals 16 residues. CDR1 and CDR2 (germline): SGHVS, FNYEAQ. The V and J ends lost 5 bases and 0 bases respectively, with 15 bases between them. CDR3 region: CASSPSPSVSTDTQYF. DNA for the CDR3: TGTGCCAGCAGCCCCAGTCCCAGCGTTAGCACAGATACGCAGTATTTT.

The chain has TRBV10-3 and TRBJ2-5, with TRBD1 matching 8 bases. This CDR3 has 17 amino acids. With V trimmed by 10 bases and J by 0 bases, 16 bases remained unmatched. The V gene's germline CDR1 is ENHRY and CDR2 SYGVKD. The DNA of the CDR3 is TGTGCCACTAGTGGACAGGGCATAGGGGGGTACCAAGAGACCCAGTACTTC. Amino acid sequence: CATSGQGIGGYQETQYF.

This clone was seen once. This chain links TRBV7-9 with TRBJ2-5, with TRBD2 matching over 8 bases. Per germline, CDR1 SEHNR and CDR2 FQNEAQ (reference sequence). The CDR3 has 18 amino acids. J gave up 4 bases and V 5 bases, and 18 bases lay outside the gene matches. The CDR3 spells CASSPTPDGTRRAETQYF. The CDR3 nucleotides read TGTGCCAGCAGCCCTACCCCAGACGGGACTAGGAGGGCAGAGACCCAGTACTTC.

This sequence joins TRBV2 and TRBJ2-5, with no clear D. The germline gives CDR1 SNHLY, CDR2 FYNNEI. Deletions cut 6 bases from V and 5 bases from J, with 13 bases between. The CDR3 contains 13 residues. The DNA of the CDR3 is TGTGCCAGCAGCCGACCGGTCGGGGAGACCCAGTACTTC. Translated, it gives CASSRPVGETQYF. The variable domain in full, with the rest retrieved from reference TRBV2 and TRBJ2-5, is EPEVTQTPSHQVTQMGQEVILRCVPISNHLYFYWYRQILGQKVEFLVSFYNNEISEKSEIFDDQFSVERPDGSNFTLKIRSTKLEDSAMYFCASSRPVGETQYFGPGTRLLVL.

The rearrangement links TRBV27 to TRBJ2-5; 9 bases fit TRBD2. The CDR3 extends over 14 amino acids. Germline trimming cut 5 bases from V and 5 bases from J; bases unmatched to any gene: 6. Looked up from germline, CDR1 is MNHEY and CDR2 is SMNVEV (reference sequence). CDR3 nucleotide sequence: TGTGCCAGCAGTCGGAGCGGGGGGTGGGAGACCCAGTACTTC. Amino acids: CASSRSGGWETQYF.

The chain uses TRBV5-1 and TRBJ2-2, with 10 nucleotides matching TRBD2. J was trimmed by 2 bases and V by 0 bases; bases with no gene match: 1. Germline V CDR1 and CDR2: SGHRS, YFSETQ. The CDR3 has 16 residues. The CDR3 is CASSLVAGGNTGELFF. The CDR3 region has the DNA TGCGCCAGCAGCTTGGTAGCGGGAGGAAACACCGGGGAGCTGTTTTTT.

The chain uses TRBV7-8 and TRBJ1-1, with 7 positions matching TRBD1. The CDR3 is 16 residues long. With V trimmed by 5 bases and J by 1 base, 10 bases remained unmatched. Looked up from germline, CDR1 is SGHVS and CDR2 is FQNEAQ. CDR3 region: CASSTRDRPTNTEAFF. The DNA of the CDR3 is TGTGCCAGCAGCACTCGGGACAGACCCACGAACACTGAAGCTTTCTTT.